The following is a TCR beta chain sequence with its context. The data were taken from a study of blood T cell repertoires in COVID-19. Study-level information: Sources were T cells, B-cell-depleted T cells, or PBMCs; the material itself was cDNA or gDNA.

Trimming at V came to 6 bases and at J to 0 bases, leaving 7 bases not matched to a gene. Germline CDR1 SNHLY, CDR2 FYNNEI. The CDR3 length is 16 residues. How the authors handled the data: Amplification of reference gene primers was used by the study to estimate nucleated cell counts. Profiling relied on immunoSEQ multiplex PCR, and the TCRdb table lists in-frame clones only, not all of them. D and trimming were read from the DNA, whereas the V and J calls and clone size are those reported in that table. Here the sample spans a few hundred thousand clones, around 86% being singletons. The material sequenced was peripheral blood. The gene calls are TRBV2 and TRBJ2-1; 8 nucleotides align to TRBD1. The sequence derives from a woman in her seventies with COVID-19, enrolled during active disease. The CDR3 sequence: CASRGTGTSSYNEQFF. DNA for the CDR3: TGTGCCAGCAGGGGGACAGGCACGAGCTCCTACAATGAGCAGTTCTTC.